This T cell receptor beta chain was recovered during a study of OX40 agonist ivuxolimab in advanced cancers. General observations from the study: The antigens recognized by the expanded peripheral T cells, that is their antigen specificity, were not determined.

Method: immunoSEQ multiplex PCR; TCRdb's copy keeps in-frame clones and lacks some. This sample yields 90,000 to 100,000 clones, of which more than 85% are seen a single time; about 0.8% belongs to the top ten. The germline V gene has CDR1 MDHEN and CDR2 SYDVKM. The V segment lost 6 bases and the J segment 7 bases; nucleotides outside the gene matches: 16. This CDR3 contains 16 residues. As for this clone: Its antigen remains unidentified.

The sample consisted of CD4+ or CD8+ T cells sorted from blood, taken in a trial of the OX40 agonist ivuxolimab. The clonotype was recovered from an adult with an advanced solid tumor such as melanoma, head and neck, liver or kidney cancer. This chain connects TRBV28 to TRBJ2-3; the match to TRBD2 covers 7 bases. DNA of the CDR3: TGTGCCAGCAGGGGGGTTGAGATCGGGAGGAGGAATACGCAGTATTTT. Residues: CASRGVEIGRRNTQYF. The variable domain in full, completed from reference TRBV28 and TRBJ2-3, reads DVKVTQSSRYLVKRTGEKVFLECVQDMDHENMFWYRQDPGLGLRLIYFSYDVKMKEKGDIPEGYSVSREKKERFSLILESASTNQTSMYLCASRGVEIGRRNTQYFGPGTRLTVL.